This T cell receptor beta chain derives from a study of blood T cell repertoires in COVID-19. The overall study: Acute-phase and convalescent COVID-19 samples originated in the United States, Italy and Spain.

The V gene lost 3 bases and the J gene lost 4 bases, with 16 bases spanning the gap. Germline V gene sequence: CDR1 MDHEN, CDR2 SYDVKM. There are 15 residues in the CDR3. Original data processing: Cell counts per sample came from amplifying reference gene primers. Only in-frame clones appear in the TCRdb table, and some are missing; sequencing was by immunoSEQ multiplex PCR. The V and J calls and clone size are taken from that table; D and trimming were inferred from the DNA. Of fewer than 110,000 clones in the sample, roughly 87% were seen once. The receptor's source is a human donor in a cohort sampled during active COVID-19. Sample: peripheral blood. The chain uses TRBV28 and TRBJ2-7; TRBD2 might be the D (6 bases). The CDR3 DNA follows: TGTGCCAGCAGTTTGTATTCGGGAGACGGATACGAGCAGTACTTC. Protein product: CASSLYSGDGYEQYF.